These 21 T cell receptor beta chains were all obtained from the same sample, sequenced in a study of blood T cell repertoires in COVID-19. TCRdb's copy holds only in-frame clones and misses some; the assay was immunoSEQ multiplex PCR. The sample contains roughly 110,000 clones, approximately 83% of which appear only once. The sample comprised peripheral blood. The receptors come from a woman aged 70-85 years with acute or convalescent COVID-19.

The V gene is TRBV27, the J gene TRBJ1-1, with D tentatively TRBD1 (5 bases). V was pared by 5 bases and J by 1 base, with 14 bases between. Germline assignment: CDR1 MNHEY and CDR2 SMNVEV (reference sequence). This CDR3 has 15 amino acids. The CDR3 DNA follows: TGTGCCAGCAGTCGACAGCCCGGTTGGAACACTGAAGCTTTCTTT. It is translated as CASSRQPGWNTEAFF.

This chain joins TRBV19 and TRBJ2-2; TRBD2 might be the D (6 bases). Germline-derived CDR1 and CDR2 are LNHDA and SQIVND (reference sequence). The CDR3 is 14 amino acids. The ends were cut back, 3 bases at V and 6 bases at J, with 11 bases in the middle. This CDR3 is CASSMQGGAGELFF. The CDR3 DNA sequence: TGTGCCAGTAGTATGCAGGGAGGCGCCGGGGAGCTGTTTTTT.

The chain has TRBV3-1 (or the pseudogene TRBV3-2) and TRBJ2-5; maybe TRBD2 (6 bases). Trimming pared 4 bases from V and 5 bases from J, leaving 14 bases between. CDR3 length: 14 residues. Germline assignment: CDR1 LGHDT and CDR2 YNNKEL (reference sequence). The CDR3 is CASSPTAGRETQYF. In DNA, the CDR3 is TGTGCCAGCAGCCCCACAGCGGGTAGGGAGACCCAGTACTTC.

The chain combines TRBV7-9 with TRBJ1-4; perhaps TRBD1 as D (6 bases). The CDR3 totals 14 residues. V dropped 5 bases and J dropped 8 bases, with 15 bases sitting between them. Germline-derived CDR1 and CDR2 are SEHNR and FQNEAQ (reference sequence). The CDR3 coding sequence is TGTGCCAGCAGCACGACCACAGGGATAGAAAAACTGTTTTTT. As protein: CASSTTTGIEKLFF.

The CDR3 region has the DNA TGTGCCAGCAGCTTAGGGGCCGGAGGGGCGGGCTATAGCAATCAGCCCCAGCATTTT. Protein sequence: CASSLGAGGAGYSNQPQHF. V is TRBV7-2 and J is TRBJ1-5; the D gene is possibly TRBD1 (5 bases). Germline V CDR1 and CDR2: SGHTA, FQGNSA. CDR3 size: 19 residues. The V end lost 1 base, the J end lost 0 bases, and 19 bases lay between the germline ends.

This clone was counted between two and nine times. The chain combines TRBV4-2 with TRBJ2-7; the D gene is possibly TRBD2 (5 bases). The CDR3 spans 14 residues. CDR1 and CDR2 from the germline V gene are LGHNA and YNFKEQ. Trimming took off 4 bases at V and 1 base at J, with 11 bases between the two ends. As DNA, the CDR3 is TGTGCCAGCAGCCCCTTTGGAGGATCCTACGAGCAGTACTTC. It is translated as CASSPFGGSYEQYF.

The rearrangement joins TRBV9 to TRBJ2-3; tentative D call: TRBD2 (6 bases). Per the germline V gene, CDR1 is SGDLS and CDR2 is YYNGEE. V was cut by 2 bases and J by 0 bases, with 10 bases left in between. The CDR3 consists of 15 residues. CDR3 region: CASSVRDSSTDTQYF. CDR3 coding DNA: TGTGCCAGCAGCGTGAGGGACTCTAGCACAGATACGCAGTATTTT.

As regards this clone: At the DNA level, this CDR3 is encoded by other sequences in the same sample as well. This chain uses TRBV3-1 (or the pseudogene TRBV3-2) with TRBJ1-6, with TRBD1 as a possible D gene (5 bases). The V end lost 1 base, the J end lost 5 bases, and 6 bases lay between the germline ends. Germline V gene data show CDR1 as LGHDT and CDR2 as YNNKEL (reference sequence). The CDR3 length is 14 residues. The CDR3 loop reads CASSQAQDNSPLHF. CDR3 DNA sequence: TGTGCCAGCAGCCAAGCACAGGATAATTCACCCCTCCACTTT.

V and J are TRBV14 and TRBJ2-7, with D possibly TRBD1 on 5 matching bases. The CDR3 covers 13 residues. CDR1 is SGHDN and CDR2 is FVKESK in the germline V gene. V lost 4 bases and J lost 3, with 10 bases in between. The CDR3 bases are TGTGCCAGCAGCCTGACAGCTTTCTACGAGCAGTACTTC. Amino acid sequence: CASSLTAFYEQYF.

This sequence joins TRBV2 and TRBJ2-1, with D maybe TRBD1 (5 bases). Germline-derived CDR1 and CDR2 are SNHLY and FYNNEI. This CDR3 has 15 amino acids. The V gene lost 8 bases and the J gene lost 4 bases, with 18 bases spanning the gap. The CDR3 nucleotides are TGTGCCAGCCACCCCGACAGAGACCAATACAATGAGCAGTTCTTC. Translating gives CASHPDRDQYNEQFF.

This clone was detected a few times. This chain uses TRBV4-1 with TRBJ1-2; 7 bases fit TRBD1. Germline V gene data show CDR1 as MGHRA and CDR2 as YSYEKL. Trimming cost V 1 base and J 3 bases; bases outside gene matches: 8. The CDR3 runs 16 residues. CDR3 in amino acids: CASSQASRGYDYGYTF. DNA for the CDR3: TGCGCCAGCAGCCAAGCCTCCAGGGGGTATGACTATGGCTACACCTTC.

The chain employs TRBV6-2 or TRBV6-3 and TRBJ1-1; 7 bases agree with TRBD1. Germline CDR1 MNHEY, CDR2 SVGEGT. The CDR3 totals 16 residues. V shed 4 bases and J 2 bases; nucleotides not matched to a gene: 10. CDR3 in DNA: TGTGCCAGCAGTTCCTCCGGGACAGTTAGTAACACTGAAGCTTTCTTT. Translation: CASSSSGTVSNTEAFF.

The sample holds one count of this clone. This chain connects TRBV20-1 to TRBJ2-5, with D perhaps matching TRBD1 (5 bases). CDR3 length: 11 residues. CDR1 and CDR2 from the germline V gene are DFQATT and SNEGSKA (reference sequence). Trimming removed 7 bases at V and 1 base at J, with 7 bases between. For the CDR3, the DNA is TGCAGTGGACAGTTCCAAGAGACCCAGTACTTC. Amino acid sequence: CSGQFQETQYF.

The V gene is TRBV19, the J gene TRBJ2-1; TRBD1 matches 7 bases. Losses at the gene ends were 3 bases for V and 0 bases for J; bases not matched to a gene: 5. CDR1 and CDR2 (germline): LNHDA, SQIVND (reference sequence). The CDR3 consists of 16 residues. The CDR3 DNA reads as TGTGCCAGTAGTATTCGGACAGGTAGCTCCTACAATGAGCAGTTCTTC. Translation: CASSIRTGSSYNEQFF.

CDR3 in amino acids: CASSQGGRGYTF. The CDR3 DNA reads as TGTGCCAGCAGCCAAGGGGGGAGGGGCTACACCTTC. J is TRBJ1-2 and V is TRBV3-1 (or the pseudogene TRBV3-2); possible D gene TRBD1, 5 bases. The CDR3 runs 12 residues. In germline, CDR1 is LGHDT, CDR2 YNNKEL (reference sequence). Trimming removed 1 base at V and 8 bases at J, with 8 bases between.

This sequence joins TRBV30 and TRBJ2-1; TRBD2 is a possible D gene (5 bases). With 4 bases removed from V and 9 bases from J, the gap between germline ends came to 16 bases. Germline CDR1 GTSNPN, CDR2 SVGIG (reference sequence). CDR3 size: 13 residues. The CDR3 here is CAWTPSFVAEQFF. CDR3 bases: TGTGCCTGGACACCTAGCTTCGTCGCTGAGCAGTTCTTC.

This rearrangement joins TRBV10-3 to TRBJ1-1, with 12 bases fitting TRBD1. After removal of 5 bases from V and 4 bases from J, the junction contained 8 bases not matched to a gene. This CDR3 has 16 residues. Germline CDR1 reads ENHRY; CDR2 reads SYGVKD. The CDR3 DNA reads TGTGCCATCAGTCTCGGGACAGGGGGCATGGGCACTGAAGCTTTCTTT. Protein: CAISLGTGGMGTEAFF.

The chain uses TRBV5-1 and TRBJ2-2, with D tentatively TRBD1 (5 bases). In germline, CDR1 is SGHRS, CDR2 YFSETQ. This CDR3 has 14 residues. V was cut by 0 bases and J by 3 bases, with 6 bases left in between. CDR3 sequence: CASSLEGDTGELFF. CDR3 in DNA: TGCGCCAGCAGCTTGGAAGGGGACACCGGGGAGCTGTTTTTT.

The J gene is TRBJ2-3, the V gene TRBV27, with D uncertain. The CDR3 loop spans 14 amino acids. Per the germline V gene, CDR1 is MNHEY and CDR2 is SMNVEV (reference sequence). Trimming removed 1 base at V and 1 base at J, with 6 bases between. The CDR3 is CASSLWQGTDTQYF. CDR3 bases: TGTGCCAGCAGTTTATGGCAGGGCACAGATACGCAGTATTTT.

The V and J genes are TRBV18 and TRBJ2-1; 8 bases fit TRBD2. Unmatched junction bases numbered 8, after V lost 4 bases and J lost 3 bases. The CDR3 length is 16 residues. The germline CDR1 and CDR2 sequences are KGHSH and LQKENI. CDR3 DNA sequence: TGTGCCAGCTCACAGGGGTTCGGGACTAGCTACAATGAGCAGTTCTTC. Protein sequence: CASSQGFGTSYNEQFF.

This clone has only one observation. CDR3 amino acids: CASCTGTSGRAGETQYF. CDR3 in DNA: TGTGCCAGCTGCACAGGGACTAGCGGGAGGGCCGGGGAGACCCAGTACTTC. The rearrangement joins TRBV28 to TRBJ2-5, with 16 positions matching TRBD2. V dropped 8 bases and J dropped 5; count of bases not matched to a gene: 11. Germline CDR1 is MDHEN and CDR2 is SYDVKM. The CDR3 sequence is 17 residues long.